This T cell receptor (beta chain) was sequenced for a study of regulatory T cells in long-lasting Graves disease. The TCR beta library used iRepertoire HTBI primers with Arm-PCR amplification of CDR3. Authors' processing steps: Gene usage covered 62 TRBV and 14 TRBJ segments. TCRdb ran MiXCR on the multiplex PCR reads and lists one entry per CDR3 protein. TCRdb's processing, not the authors' own work, is the source of the V and J calls. The sample includes about 460,000 distinct CDR3 sequences, approximately 23% seen only once; the top ten take roughly 13%. About this clonotype itself: Its specificity is not known.

Study-wide findings and caveats: Those with persistent Graves' had less TCR diversity than newly diagnosed patients. There were preferences for TRBV28, TRBJ1-2 and TRBJ2-5 in persistent disease.

Noted time point: persistent/refractory GD, antithyroid drugs over 5 years with positive TRAb. The TCR library was made from RNA extracted from PBMCs. Diagnosing Graves' disease relied on the American Thyroid Association guidelines. Germline V gives CDR1 SGDLS, CDR2 YYNGEE. V was cut by 3 bases and J by 2 bases, with 11 bases left in between. This CDR3 has 15 residues. This rearrangement joins TRBV9 to TRBJ2-2, with a tentative D call TRBD1 (6 bases). The sequences come from peripheral blood mononuclear cells (PBMCs), collected when the disease was refractory, from a patient treated with antithyroid drugs. The sequence was collected from a female donor with Graves disease. CDR3 protein: CASSDQDRNTGELFF. Written as DNA, the CDR3 is TGTGCCAGCAGCGACCAGGACAGAAACACCGGGGAGCTGTTTTTT.